These T cell receptor beta chains were read from a single sample in a study of blood T cell repertoires in COVID-19. This table comes from immunoSEQ multiplex PCR, and its TCRdb copy is limited to in-frame clones, with some not included. The profile shows fewer than 500,000 clones, approximately 90% of them singletons. The sequencing sample was made of peripheral blood. Receptors were obtained from a woman aged 25 to 39 with acute or convalescent COVID-19. Each CDR3 is given with its conserved first and last residue. D genes are given only for firm matches. Only part of the rows carry a size: once, few, many, or a class if the clone is expanded.

v_call	j_call	clone_size	d_call	cdr3_nt	cdr3_aa
TRBV6-2/TRBV6-3	TRBJ1-4	once	TRBD1	TGTGCCAGCAGTGACAGGGGGGCAACTAATGAAAAACTGTTTTTT	CASSDRGATNEKLFF
TRBV4-1	TRBJ1-1	NA	TRBD1	TGCGCCAGCAGCCAACCTCAGGGGGAGGTCACTGAAGCTTTCTTT	CASSQPQGEVTEAFF
TRBV21-1	TRBJ1-1	once	NA	TGTGCCCCCGGCCAAGACAGGTCGAACACTGAAGCTTTCTTT	CAPGQDRSNTEAFF
TRBV5-1	TRBJ1-6	NA	NA	TGCGCCAGCCGCCAGGGCGCCTCACCCCTCCACTTT	CASRQGASPLHF
TRBV10-2	TRBJ2-7	NA	NA	TGCGCCAGCACACCTCGGACAGACAGCTACGAGCAGTACTTC	CASTPRTDSYEQYF
TRBV9	TRBJ2-2	NA	TRBD1	TGTGCCAGCAGCGGTGGGACAGGGAACACCGGGGAGCTGTTTTTT	CASSGGTGNTGELFF
TRBV18	TRBJ2-3	NA	TRBD2	TGTGCCAGCAGCGGGGGGGCCCCAGATACGCAGTATTTT	CASSGGAPDTQYF
TRBV4-1	TRBJ1-3	once	NA	TGCGCCAGCAGCCACAGGTTGCTAAGCCTTTCGAAAGGAGGTTCTGGAAACACCATATATTTT	CASSHRLLSLSKGGSGNTIYF
TRBV5-1	TRBJ2-7	NA	NA	TGCGCCAGCAGCACCGCCGGGACAAGCTACGAGCAGTACTTC	CASSTAGTSYEQYF
TRBV9	TRBJ1-1	NA	NA	TGTGCCAGCACTACCAACTACGCGAACACTGAAGCTTTCTTT	CASTTNYANTEAFF
TRBV4-1	TRBJ1-2	NA	NA	TGCGCCAGCAGCCCTACCACCGGACAATACTATGGCTACACCTTC	CASSPTTGQYYGYTF
TRBV4-1	TRBJ2-3	NA	TRBD1	TGCGCCAGCAGCCAAGATCCGGGACAGTACACAGATACGCAGTATTTT	CASSQDPGQYTDTQYF
TRBV2	TRBJ2-7	NA	TRBD1	TGTGCCAGCAGTGACCATGGACAGGGCTACGAGCAGTACTTC	CASSDHGQGYEQYF
TRBV27	TRBJ2-2	NA	NA	TGTGCCAGCAGCTCCCTTCTAAGGGGCACCGGGGAGCTGTTTTTT	CASSSLLRGTGELFF
TRBV20-1	TRBJ2-5	NA	NA	TGCAGTGCTAGAGATGGTACAGGGCAGTACTTC	CSARDGTGQYF
TRBV7-9	TRBJ2-5	NA	NA	TGTGCCAGCAGCCCCTTCCCGGAGGAACAAGAGACCCAGTACTTC	CASSPFPEEQETQYF
TRBV18	TRBJ2-5	NA	TRBD2	TGTGCCAGCTCACCACCGTTGCGGGGGGTCTCTGAGACCCAGTACTTC	CASSPPLRGVSETQYF
TRBV10-3	TRBJ2-5	NA	NA	TGTGCCATCAGCCCCTCTGACAGGAAACAAGAGACCCAGTACTTC	CAISPSDRKQETQYF
TRBV7-3	TRBJ2-3	once	TRBD2	TGTGCCAGCAGCTTGAGGCCCGGGGGGGGCACAGATACGCAGTATTTT	CASSLRPGGGTDTQYF
TRBV4-2	TRBJ2-5	NA	NA	TGTGCCAGCAGCCTGAACCCGGGGGAGACCCAGTACTTC	CASSLNPGETQYF
TRBV19	TRBJ1-1	NA	TRBD1	TGTGCCAGTAGCGAAGACAGGGGATGGAGGAACACTGAAGCTTTCTTT	CASSEDRGWRNTEAFF
TRBV18	TRBJ2-5	NA	NA	TGTGCCAGCTCACGCGACCTGGGGGCACAAGAGACCCAGTACTTC	CASSRDLGAQETQYF